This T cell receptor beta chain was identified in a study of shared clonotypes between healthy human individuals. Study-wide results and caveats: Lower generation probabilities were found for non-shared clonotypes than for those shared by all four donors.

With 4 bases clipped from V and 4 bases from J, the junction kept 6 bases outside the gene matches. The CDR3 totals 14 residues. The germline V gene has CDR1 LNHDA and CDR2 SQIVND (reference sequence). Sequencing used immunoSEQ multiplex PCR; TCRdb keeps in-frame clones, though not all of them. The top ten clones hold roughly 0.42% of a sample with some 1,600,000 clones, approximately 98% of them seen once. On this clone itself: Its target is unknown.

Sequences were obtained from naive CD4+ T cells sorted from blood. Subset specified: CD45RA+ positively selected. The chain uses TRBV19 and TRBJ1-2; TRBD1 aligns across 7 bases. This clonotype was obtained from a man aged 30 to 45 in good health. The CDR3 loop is CASSTFGQAYGYTF. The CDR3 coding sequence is TGTGCCAGTAGTACTTTTGGACAGGCCTATGGCTACACCTTC.